This T cell receptor beta chain was retrieved from a study of cytomegalovirus exposure and HLA in healthy donors. Study background: Early released data comprised around 80 million unique TCRs from HLA-typed donors.

This clone was detected only a few times. Its antigen is unidentified. A multiplex PCR was run with 60 Vbeta primers and 13 Jbeta primers. Libraries were prepared by immunoSEQ multiplex PCR; TCRdb keeps only in-frame clonotypes and omits some of them. Among about 170,000 clones listed, around 62% were seen once. After removal of 4 bases from V and 6 bases from J, the junction contained 6 bases not matched to a gene. Germline V gene data show CDR1 as SGHDT and CDR2 as YYEEEE. There are 15 residues in the CDR3. Study-wide findings and caveats: About 87% or about 30% of the time was how often most TCR beta V segments were productive, according to an earlier analysis. Reportedly, cytomegalovirus status was diagnosed with high sensitivity and specificity.

The J gene is TRBJ2-1, the V gene TRBV5-6; 11 bases are a match to TRBD1. Sequencing was done on a sample of PBMCs. This receptor was taken from a man aged 35 to 55 in good health and CMV-seronegative. The DNA of the CDR3 is TGTGCCAGCAGCCCTGTTGGGACAGGGGGCAATGAGCAGTTCTTC. Residues: CASSPVGTGGNEQFF.